Each of the 16 T cell receptor beta chains below was sequenced from the same sample in a study of T-cell reconstitution after alpha-beta-depleted transplantation in children (dated by TCRdb to about 2016). The treatment or condition label of this sample denotes: allogeneic hematopoietic cell transplantation with graft depleted of TCRalphabeta T cells and CD19 B cells. The library was built by means of PCR. The reads were generated on an Illumina HiSeq 2500. Molecular barcoding was employed in the preparation of TCR libraries, with unique molecular identifiers being used to normalize TCRbeta repertoire quantification. TCRdb reprocessed the public reads (quality trimming at Q25 with fastp, clone calling with MiXCR) and kept in-frame beta chains. Entries are consolidated by CDR3 protein sequence, retaining the most common genes and DNA. The sample data list 95,000 to 150,000 distinct CDR3 sequences, and roughly 23% of these were observed just once. About 11% of the sample is in the top ten clones.

The sequenced sample was PBMCs, mostly from graft donor cells, obtained 180 days after TCRalphabeta/CD19-depleted stem cell transplant. These receptors were obtained from a male patient aged 2-15 years who had a stem cell transplant for chronic granulomatous disease, so the T cells may come from the graft donor.

This clonotype was picked up many times. The chain carries TRBV7-6 and TRBJ2-7; D remains unclear. V gave up 1 base and J gave up 6 bases, with 10 bases separating them. The CDR3 totals 13 residues. CDR1 is SGHVS, CDR2 FNYEAQ, per germline. The DNA for the CDR3 is TGTGCCAGCAGCTTAGAGGCCAGTCGCGAGCAGTACTTC. Residues: CASSLEASREQYF.

Comments on this clonotype: A much larger clone differs by one base, so this may be a read error. This chain links TRBV12-3 or TRBV12-4 with TRBJ2-7; possibly TRBD1 or TRBD2 for D (5 bases each). This CDR3 spans 16 amino acids. DNA of the CDR3: TGTGCCAGCAGTTTCGGGAAGACAGTGATCTCCTACGACCAGTACTTC. This codes for CASSFGKTVISYDQYF.

On this clonotype itself: This likely comes from a read error, as the CDR3 has no conserved phenylalanine or tryptophan at its end. It is unclear where the CDR3 begins or ends on the DNA, so no DNA is shown, and the CDR3 is as TCRdb lists it. The genes are TRBV29-1 and TRBJ2-3; TRBD1, the table's D call, lacks a check against the DNA. The germline CDR1 and CDR2 sequences are SQVTM and ANQGSEA. The CDR3 is 9 amino acids long, termini counted. CDR3 sequence: CSVQPGPVG.

The chain is built from TRBV5-1 and TRBJ2-7; TRBD2 matches 9 bases. The CDR3 totals 16 residues. The J segment lost 0 bases and the V segment lost 0 bases, leaving 4 bases of the junction unmatched. Germline-derived CDR1 and CDR2 are SGHRS and YFSETQ. The CDR3 coding sequence is TGCGCCAGCAGCTTGGTAGCGGGAGTGACCTCCTACGAGCAGTACTTC. It yields the protein CASSLVAGVTSYEQYF.

The chain uses TRBV9 and TRBJ2-1; no clear D gene. V shed 0 bases and J shed 3 bases, with 10 bases lying between them. CDR3 length: 15 residues. In germline, CDR1 is SGDLS, CDR2 YYNGEE. The CDR3 here is CASSVDATIYNEQFF. The CDR3 coding sequence is TGTGCCAGCAGCGTAGATGCTACGATCTACAATGAGCAGTTCTTC. The full variable domain, in which reference TRBV9 and TRBJ2-1 provide the parts outside the CDR3, is DSGVTQTPKHLITATGQRVTLRCSPRSGDLSVYWYQQSLDQGLQFLIQYYNGEERAKGNILERFSAQQFPDLHSELNLSSLELGDSALYFCASSVDATIYNEQFFGPGTRLTVL.

There are many counts of this clonotype. The CDR3 loop is CASSFTGSYNSPLHF. The CDR3 DNA follows: TGTGCCAGCAGCTTCACCGGGAGCTATAATTCACCCCTCCACTTT. The chain combines TRBV5-6 with TRBJ1-6; D uncertain. The CDR3 is 15 amino acids. CDR1 and CDR2 (germline): SGHDT, YYEEEE. Trimming shortened V by 2 bases and J by 3 bases, and 9 bases separated the two germline ends.

This clonotype has ten or more counts. The V gene is TRBV5-6, the J gene TRBJ2-7; 8 bases align to TRBD1. Germline V gene data show CDR1 as SGHDT and CDR2 as YYEEEE. This CDR3 spans 14 amino acids. After removal of 4 bases from V and 2 bases from J, the junction contained 5 bases not matched to a gene. CDR3 in amino acids: CASSPGGSTYEQYF. Written as DNA, the CDR3 is TGTGCCAGCAGCCCAGGGGGCTCTACCTACGAGCAGTACTTC.

The table lists this clonotype with many counts. The chain links TRBV12-3 or TRBV12-4 to TRBJ2-3; D gene uncertain. The CDR3 consists of 14 residues. Trimming removed 1 base at V and 3 bases at J, with 8 bases between. The CDR3 DNA reads as TGTGCCAGCAGTTTAGACTTGATGACAGATACGCAGTATTTT. Protein sequence: CASSLDLMTDTQYF.

This clonotype was observed many times. The genes are TRBV10-3 and TRBJ2-1; 11 positions agree with TRBD2. The length of the CDR3 is 16 residues. V shed 7 bases, J shed 4 bases, and the junction held 9 bases outside the gene matches. CDR1 and CDR2 from the germline V gene are ENHRY and SYGVKD. CDR3 sequence: CAIKPSGGRFYNEQFF. For the CDR3, the DNA is TGTGCCATCAAACCTAGCGGGGGGCGCTTTTACAATGAGCAGTTCTTC.

J is TRBJ1-2 and V is TRBV5-1; D unresolved. V was trimmed by 10 bases and J by 6 bases, leaving 19 bases between them. This CDR3 comprises 13 residues. Germline CDR1 reads SGHRS; CDR2 reads YFSETQ. The CDR3 sequence: CAPNWEANHGYTF. In DNA, the CDR3 is TGCGCCCCCAACTGGGAGGCAAACCATGGCTACACCTTC. The whole variable domain, remainder taken from reference TRBV5-1 and TRBJ1-2, is KAGVTQTPRYLIKTRGQQVTLSCSPISGHRSVSWYQQTPGQGLQFLFEYFSETQRNKGNFPGRFSGRQFSNSRSEMNVSTLELGDSALYLCAPNWEANHGYTFGSGTRLTVV.

V usage is TRBV27 and J usage is TRBJ2-1, with a possible D match to TRBD2 (7 bases). The length of the CDR3 is 18 residues. V lost 5 bases to trimming and J lost 0 bases, with 20 bases between them. Looked up from germline, CDR1 is MNHEY and CDR2 is SMNVEV (reference sequence). For the CDR3, the DNA is TGTGCCAGCAGTCCTAGGGGGGGAGGGAGGAGCTCCTACAATGAGCAGTTCTTC. Protein product: CASSPRGGGRSSYNEQFF.

This clonotype was observed a few times. The CDR3 loop is CASSVGVFKGDTQYF. In DNA, the CDR3 is TGTGCCAGCAGCGTAGGAGTGTTTAAAGGAGATACGCAGTATTTT. V usage is TRBV9 and J usage is TRBJ2-3; D not certain. V lost 0 bases to trimming and J lost 5 bases, with 13 bases between them. This CDR3 is 15 amino acids long. Germline CDR1 and CDR2: SGDLS and YYNGEE.

This clonotype came up many times. The J gene is TRBJ2-1, the V gene TRBV7-8; 7 nucleotides align to TRBD2. CDR3 length equals 14 residues. The junction had 4 bases not matched to a gene; V was cut back by 0 bases and J by 8 bases. Germline V gene lookup returns CDR1 SGHVS and CDR2 FQNEAQ. The DNA for the CDR3 is TGTGCCAGCAGCTTAGCGGGAGGGGCAGATGAGCAGTTCTTC. It encodes CASSLAGGADEQFF.

This clonotype came up many times. V is TRBV12-3 or TRBV12-4 and J is TRBJ2-7; the match to TRBD1 covers 7 bases. This CDR3 is built from 14 residues. With 7 bases clipped from V and 3 bases from J, the junction kept 9 bases outside the gene matches. CDR3 in amino acids: CASNQGQPDYEQYF. In DNA form, the CDR3 reads TGTGCCAGCAACCAGGGACAGCCTGACTACGAGCAGTACTTC.

The table lists this clonotype with a count of one. The chain is built from TRBV3-1 and TRBJ2-1; D is ambiguous. This CDR3 has 18 amino acids. Between the trimmed V and J ends, which lost 7 bases and 0 bases, there was a span of 22 bases. Germline V gene lookup returns CDR1 LGHDT and CDR2 YNNKEL (reference sequence). The CDR3 DNA sequence: TGTGCCAGCACCCCTTATTACCCGGGTTCTAGCTCCTACAATGAGCAGTTCTTC. The encoded protein is CASTPYYPGSSSYNEQFF.

The chain is built from TRBV6-5 and TRBJ1-5; perhaps TRBD1 as D (5 bases). CDR3 length equals 15 residues. From germline, CDR1 is MNHEY and CDR2 SVGAGI. Trimming removed 2 bases from V and 3 bases from J, with 11 bases in between. CDR3: CASSYLDSLNQPQHF. CDR3 DNA sequence: TGTGCCAGCAGTTACCTTGACAGTCTCAATCAGCCCCAGCATTTT.